This T cell receptor beta chain appears in the sequencing data of a study of glioma-infiltrating T cells. Amplification of TCR alpha and beta CDR3 regions from RNA used iRepertoire nested multiplex PCR. Tissue mRNA or PBMC total RNA, roughly 95-400 ng, went into one-step reverse transcription and amplification. TCRdb reprocessed the multiplex PCR reads via MiXCR and lists one record per CDR3 protein. Altogether around 99,000 distinct CDR3 sequences are present, around a quarter being singletons, with the ten largest covering about a third. Study-level results: Non-neoplastic patients had below-expected tissue-blood divergence, while all gliomas exceeded expectation. Tissue and blood shared very few CDR3 sequences.

This clonotype was counted ten times or more. The antigen is undetermined. Input material: glioma tissue, nonneoplastic brain tissue, or PBMCs (not recorded which). This clonotype was obtained from a human donor with low-grade glioma or glioblastoma, undergoing nonglioma brain surgery, or in good health (not recorded which).

For the CDR3, the DNA is TGCAGCGTTGAGGACAGGGTAGACCACAATGAGCAGTTCTTC. Amino acids: CSVEDRVDHNEQFF. This sequence joins TRBV29-1 and TRBJ2-1, with 8 nucleotides matching TRBD1. Unmatched junction bases numbered 6, after V lost 3 bases and J lost 5 bases. CDR3 length equals 14 residues. The germline V gene encodes CDR1 SQVTM and CDR2 ANQGSEA.